This entry lists 10 T cell receptor beta chains sequenced from one sample in a study of shared clonotypes between healthy human individuals. This table comes from immunoSEQ multiplex PCR, and its TCRdb copy is limited to in-frame clones, with some not included. Found here are roughly 500,000 clones, 70% to 80% of them singletons; the top ten hold around 12%. The material sequenced was PBMCs. The receptors stem from a middle-aged woman in good health. Some clones in this sample may be carry-over from other donors' samples.

The CDR3 DNA reads TGTGCCAGTAGTCCCTGGGGTGGTAAGGTCGAAGCTTTCTTT. Translated, it gives CASSPWGGKVEAFF. The rearrangement joins TRBV19 to TRBJ1-1; D gene unclear. Trimming took 5 bases from V and 8 from J, leaving 18 bases between them. Germline loops: CDR1 LNHDA, CDR2 SQIVND (reference sequence). The CDR3 totals 14 residues.

The chain uses TRBV28 and TRBJ2-1, with 10 nucleotides matching TRBD2. This CDR3 is 15 amino acids long. After removal of 6 bases from V and 7 bases from J, the junction contained 9 bases not matched to a gene. CDR1 is MDHEN and CDR2 is SYDVKM in the germline V gene. DNA for the CDR3: TGTGCCAGCAGCTTGGGACTAGCGAGAAGGAATGAGCAGTTCTTC. It is translated as CASSLGLARRNEQFF.

CDR3 sequence (DNA): TGTGCCAGCAGTTACTCCGGCAGAGGGTTGGGCTATGGCTACACCTTC. This sequence encodes CASSYSGRGLGYGYTF. This chain uses TRBV6-5 with TRBJ1-2; D gene uncertain. CDR3 size: 16 residues. CDR1 and CDR2 (germline): MNHEY, SVGAGI. Trimming removed 0 bases at V and 4 bases at J, with 15 bases between.

This clone was detected only a few times. The chain uses TRBV5-1 and TRBJ1-3; D perhaps matches TRBD1 (6 bases). Looked up from germline, CDR1 is SGHRS and CDR2 is YFSETQ. The CDR3 runs to 16 residues. Trimming removed 0 bases from V and 1 base from J, with 11 bases in between. The CDR3 loop reads CASSLATGTSGNTIYF. The CDR3 region has the DNA TGCGCCAGCAGCTTGGCCACCGGGACATCTGGAAACACCATATATTTT.

The gene calls are TRBV21-1 and TRBJ1-5. TRBV21-1 is annotated as a pseudogene. The CDR3 contains 16 residues. The CDR3 DNA reads as TGTGCCAGCAGCGCTCTAAAGGCTGGTAGCAATCAGCCCCAGCATTTT. It translates to CASSALKAGSNQPQHF.

V usage is TRBV4-3 and J usage is TRBJ2-5, with no clear D. The J call may be mistaken, given a closer DNA end match to TRBJ2-7. CDR3 length: 16 amino acids. CDR1 LGHNA and CDR2 YSLEER come from the germline V gene. The CDR3 is CASSQVAQASSYEQYF. The CDR3 DNA sequence: TGCGCCAGCAGCCAAGTTGCCCAGGCGAGCTCCTACGAGCAGTACTTC.

V usage is TRBV5-6 and J usage is TRBJ1-1; no firm D call. The V end lost 0 bases, the J end lost 4 bases, and 13 bases lay between the germline ends. Germline CDR1 and CDR2: SGHDT and YYEEEE. The CDR3 has 15 residues. The CDR3 spells CASSLEETRGTEAFF. CDR3 DNA sequence: TGTGCCAGCAGCTTGGAAGAGACTCGGGGCACTGAAGCTTTCTTT.

This chain connects TRBV13 to TRBJ1-1; D ambiguous. This CDR3 is 15 amino acids long. Germline V lookup: CDR1 PRHDT, CDR2 FYEKMQ (reference sequence). V was pared by 0 bases and J by 1 base, with 9 bases between. The CDR3: CASSLGRGKNTEAFF. The DNA of the CDR3 is TGTGCCAGCAGCTTAGGCCGAGGGAAGAACACTGAAGCTTTCTTT.

This clone was recorded a few times. The chain uses TRBV11-2 and TRBJ2-5; no clear D. V was cut by 0 bases and J by 2 bases, with 13 bases left in between. Germline CDR1 reads SGHAT; CDR2 reads FQNNGV. CDR3 length: 16 residues. CDR3 DNA sequence: TGTGCCAGCAGCTTAGATTTGGCAGCGTTACAAGAGACCCAGTACTTC. It specifies CASSLDLAALQETQYF.

The V and J genes are TRBV5-5 and TRBJ1-4, with TRBD1 identical over 9 bases. The germline gives CDR1 SGHKS, CDR2 YYEKEE (reference sequence). The CDR3 extends over 15 amino acids. V gave up 4 bases and J gave up 6 bases; unmatched junction bases: 7. Written as DNA, the CDR3 is TGTGCCAGCAGCCTTCAGACAGGGGGAGATGAAAAACTGTTTTTT. Translated: CASSLQTGGDEKLFF.